The 29 T cell receptor beta chains given below trace back to one sample, sequenced in a study of CD8 T cells in ankylosing spondylitis. A single record per CDR3 protein comes from TCRdb applying MiXCR to the 5' RACE reads. The data show around 130,000 distinct CDR3 sequences, 7% seen once. Source material: blood, either unsorted or a sorted T cell fraction (not recorded which). These TCRs come from a male donor with ankylosing spondylitis or in good health (not recorded which).

This clonotype has at least ten counts. The chain is built from TRBV28 and TRBJ2-3, with TRBD2 matching over 8 bases. This CDR3 comprises 15 residues. J gave up 5 bases and V 8 bases, and 12 bases lay outside the gene matches. The germline gives CDR1 MDHEN, CDR2 SYDVKM. The CDR3 here is CASGISGVGKDTQYF. CDR3 coding DNA: TGTGCCAGCGGTATTAGCGGGGTGGGGAAAGATACGCAGTATTTT.

At least ten counts were recorded for this clonotype. This chain links TRBV30 with TRBJ2-2, with D perhaps matching TRBD1 or TRBD2 (6 bases each). There are 13 residues in the CDR3. CDR1 GTSNPN and CDR2 SVGIG come from the germline V gene (reference sequence). Trimming took 5 bases from V and 6 from J, leaving 13 bases between them. For the CDR3, the DNA is TGTGCCTGGGGGGGACGGGGGCCCGGGGAGCTGTTTTTT. Translated: CAWGGRGPGELFF.

Many counts were recorded for this clonotype. V gene TRBV20-1 combines with J gene TRBJ2-7; no clear D. The germline V gene encodes CDR1 DFQATT and CDR2 SNEGSKA (reference sequence). The V end was cut by 6 bases, the J end by 6 bases, with 15 bases between. The CDR3 covers 12 residues. CDR3 amino acids: CSALLSQAEQYF. CDR3 sequence (DNA): TGCAGTGCCCTCCTGAGTCAAGCCGAGCAGTACTTC.

This clonotype was recorded at least ten times. V is TRBV5-5 and J is TRBJ1-1; 11 nucleotides match TRBD1. Unmatched junction bases numbered 3, after V lost 2 bases and J lost 0 bases. The CDR3 sequence is 16 residues long. Germline V gene sequence: CDR1 SGHKS, CDR2 YYEKEE (reference sequence). The CDR3 region has the DNA TGTGCCAGCAGCTTTGGGACAGGGGGGATGAACACTGAAGCTTTCTTT. It specifies CASSFGTGGMNTEAFF.

This clonotype has at least ten counts. The rearrangement joins TRBV25-1 to TRBJ2-4, with D maybe TRBD1 (6 bases). The CDR3 has 15 amino acids. Deletions cut 2 bases from V and 2 bases from J, with 10 bases between. Germline V lookup: CDR1 MGHDK, CDR2 SYGVNS. CDR3 DNA: TGTGCCAGCAGTGAAACGAGGGGGACCAAAAACATTCAGTACTTC. It yields the protein CASSETRGTKNIQYF.

In this sample, this clonotype turned up many times. The chain combines TRBV6-5 with TRBJ1-1, with D unclear. The length of the CDR3 is 11 residues. Trimming took 6 bases from V and 3 from J, leaving 5 bases between them. Germline lookup yields CDR1 MNHEY and CDR2 SVGAGI. The CDR3, as DNA: TGTGCCAGCAGGAGGGACACTGAAGCTTTCTTT. Amino acid sequence: CASRRDTEAFF.

In this sample, this clonotype turned up many times. The chain uses TRBV10-3 and TRBJ1-2; TRBD1 matches 8 bases. The CDR3 contains 17 residues. Trimming removed 7 bases from V and 0 bases from J; junction bases left unmatched: 13. The V gene's germline CDR1 is ENHRY and CDR2 SYGVKD. CDR3 DNA: TGTGCCATCAAAGAATGGGGAGCAGGGGGCTCTAACTATGGCTACACCTTC. Protein: CAIKEWGAGGSNYGYTF.

This clonotype was observed many times. This chain connects TRBV2 to TRBJ1-5; D is unclear. This CDR3 contains 14 residues. Germline loops: CDR1 SNHLY, CDR2 FYNNEI. V lost 0 bases and J 0 bases, leaving 3 bases between the germline ends. The CDR3 DNA reads TGTGCCAGCAGTGAAGCTGGTAGCAATCAGCCCCAGCATTTT. Translated: CASSEAGSNQPQHF.

The sample holds many counts of this clonotype. The rearrangement links TRBV5-1 to TRBJ2-5, with 9 bases fitting TRBD1. V lost 0 bases and J lost 2; bases outside the gene matches: 5. Looked up from germline, CDR1 is SGHRS and CDR2 is YFSETQ. This CDR3 has 16 amino acids. CDR3 protein: CASSLGGQGVQETQYF. In DNA form, the CDR3 reads TGCGCCAGCAGCTTGGGGGGACAGGGAGTTCAAGAGACCCAGTACTTC.

This clonotype was seen many times. This chain joins TRBV28 and TRBJ2-3; D unclear. The CDR3 length is 15 residues. Germline V gene sequence: CDR1 MDHEN, CDR2 SYDVKM. V shed 5 bases and J shed 4 bases, with 16 bases lying between them. As DNA, the CDR3 is TGTGCCAGCAGTGTCCCTGCAATGGCCCCAGATACGCAGTATTTT. Encoded protein: CASSVPAMAPDTQYF.

This clonotype was seen many times. CDR3 loop: CSANRAGTSSEQYF. The DNA of the CDR3 is TGCAGTGCTAACCGAGCCGGGACTTCGAGCGAGCAGTACTTC. The V gene is TRBV20-1, the J gene TRBJ2-7; perhaps TRBD2 as D (6 bases). V was cut by 4 bases and J by 6 bases, with 19 bases left in between. The CDR3 loop spans 14 amino acids. Germline V CDR1 and CDR2: DFQATT, SNEGSKA (reference sequence).

This clonotype was counted ten times or more. This sequence joins TRBV20-1 and TRBJ2-7, with a weak D call TRBD1 (6 bases). Germline values: CDR1 DFQATT, CDR2 SNEGSKA (reference sequence). V was cut by 4 bases and J by 3 bases, with 10 bases left in between. The CDR3 runs to 12 residues. The CDR3 DNA reads as TGCAGTGCTAACCAGGGGATCTACGAGCAGTACTTC. It yields the protein CSANQGIYEQYF.

This clonotype was recorded many times. This chain joins TRBV5-1 and TRBJ1-1; TRBD1 aligns across 9 bases. From germline, CDR1 is SGHRS and CDR2 YFSETQ. V gave up 7 bases and J gave up 4 bases; unmatched junction bases: 8. The CDR3 consists of 14 residues. The CDR3 reads CASGTGGEGTEAFF. CDR3 nucleotide sequence: TGCGCCAGCGGCACAGGGGGCGAGGGCACTGAAGCTTTCTTT.

This clonotype was picked up many times. The chain is built from TRBV20-1 and TRBJ2-3; D gene unclear. CDR3 length equals 14 residues. The V gene's germline CDR1 is DFQATT and CDR2 SNEGSKA (reference sequence). The V end was cut by 0 bases, the J end by 0 bases, with 7 bases between. The CDR3 region has the DNA TGCAGTGCTAGAGATCCAATCAGCACAGATACGCAGTATTTT. It specifies CSARDPISTDTQYF.

This clonotype showed up many times. The chain combines TRBV28 with TRBJ2-7; 7 bases map to TRBD1. J was trimmed by 6 bases and V by 1 base; bases with no gene match: 6. From germline, CDR1 is MDHEN and CDR2 SYDVKM. This CDR3 spans 14 amino acids. In nucleotides, the CDR3 is TGTGCCAGCAGTTTATCCTCAAGGACAGGCGAGCAGTACTTC. Translating gives CASSLSSRTGEQYF.

This clonotype was seen many times. The genes are TRBV20-1 and TRBJ2-6, with D tentatively TRBD2 (6 bases). The CDR3 covers 16 residues. V was shortened by 6 bases and J by 0 bases, with 15 bases between the two germline ends. Germline V gene lookup returns CDR1 DFQATT and CDR2 SNEGSKA (reference sequence). The CDR3 sequence is CSATTPGLSGANVLTF. In nucleotides, the CDR3 is TGCAGTGCGACGACACCGGGACTCTCTGGGGCCAACGTCCTGACTTTC.

This clonotype was seen repeatedly, ten times or more. This chain links TRBV19 with TRBJ2-2; TRBD2 matches 8 bases. After removal of 5 bases from V and 0 bases from J, the junction contained 2 bases not matched to a gene. There are 15 residues in the CDR3. Looked up from germline, CDR1 is LNHDA and CDR2 is SQIVND (reference sequence). The CDR3 here is CASSDGRANTGELFF. CDR3 sequence (DNA): TGTGCCAGTAGTGACGGGAGGGCGAACACCGGGGAGCTGTTTTTT.

This clonotype showed up many times. The CDR3 reads CSVPGLAGTYEQYF. As DNA, the CDR3 is TGCAGCGTTCCGGGACTAGCGGGAACGTACGAGCAGTACTTC. The chain couples TRBV29-1 to TRBJ2-7, with 13 positions matching TRBD2. V shed 5 bases, J shed 4 bases, and the junction held 5 bases outside the gene matches. Per the germline V gene, CDR1 is SQVTM and CDR2 is ANQGSEA. This CDR3 has 14 amino acids.

The sample holds many counts of this clonotype. V and J are TRBV9 and TRBJ2-3; 8 bases are a match to TRBD1. The CDR3 length is 16 residues. Unmatched junction bases numbered 5, after V lost 2 bases and J lost 0 bases. Germline V gene lookup returns CDR1 SGDLS and CDR2 YYNGEE. The CDR3 DNA reads TGTGCCAGCAGCGTTGACAGGGGACGGAGCACAGATACGCAGTATTTT. Its protein product is CASSVDRGRSTDTQYF.

This clonotype was seen ten or more times. V usage is TRBV29-1 and J usage is TRBJ2-7; D possibly matches TRBD1 or TRBD2 (5 bases each). Germline V CDR1 and CDR2: SQVTM, ANQGSEA. The V end lost 4 bases, the J end lost 5 bases, and 12 bases lay between the germline ends. The CDR3 consists of 12 residues. DNA for the CDR3: TGCAGCGTTGCCCAGGGACCGAACGAGCAGTACTTC. Translation gives CSVAQGPNEQYF.

This clonotype was detected many times. J is TRBJ1-1 and V is TRBV5-1; possible D gene TRBD1, 6 bases. Trimming left V 0 bases short and J 1 base short, with 19 bases between. In germline, CDR1 is SGHRS, CDR2 YFSETQ. The CDR3 spans 18 residues. The CDR3 sequence is CASSLERQVLIGNTEAFF. In nucleotides, the CDR3 is TGCGCCAGCAGCTTGGAACGACAGGTCCTGATTGGGAACACTGAAGCTTTCTTT.

This clonotype has ten or more counts. The V gene is TRBV7-9, the J gene TRBJ2-1, with 7 bases fitting TRBD1. The CDR3 spans 14 residues. V gave up 5 bases and J gave up 5 bases; unmatched junction bases: 6. In germline, CDR1 is SEHNR, CDR2 FQNEAQ (reference sequence). The CDR3 reads CASSETGWNNEQFF. The CDR3 DNA reads as TGTGCCAGCAGCGAGACAGGGTGGAACAATGAGCAGTTCTTC.

This clonotype was seen ten or more times. The rearrangement uses TRBV11-2 and TRBJ2-3, with 8 positions matching TRBD2. Unmatched junction bases numbered 18, after V lost 1 base and J lost 6 bases. The CDR3 extends over 19 amino acids. The germline V gene encodes CDR1 SGHAT and CDR2 FQNNGV. The CDR3 region has the DNA TGTGCCAGCAGCTTAGGTCCTAACAGCGGGAGCCCCGCTGTCGATACGCAGTATTTT. This gives the protein CASSLGPNSGSPAVDTQYF.

This clonotype was detected ten times or more. The rearrangement uses TRBV24-1 and TRBJ2-2; D unresolved. The germline V and J ends were trimmed by 7 bases and 5 bases, with 4 bases remaining between them. The germline V gene has CDR1 KGHDR and CDR2 SFDVKD. There are 11 residues in the CDR3. The CDR3 sequence: CATRGTGELFF. Written as DNA, the CDR3 is TGTGCCACCAGGGGGACCGGGGAGCTGTTTTTT.

The table lists this clonotype with many counts. J is TRBJ1-4 and V is TRBV2; unclear D gene. In germline, CDR1 is SNHLY, CDR2 FYNNEI. CDR3 length: 15 residues. Trimming took off 0 bases at V and 0 bases at J, with 5 bases between the two ends. The CDR3 loop is CASSEAASTNEKLFF. For the CDR3, the DNA is TGTGCCAGCAGTGAAGCTGCCTCAACTAATGAAAAACTGTTTTTT.

In its sample, this clonotype was seen many times. The chain has TRBV25-1 and TRBJ2-2, with D perhaps matching TRBD2 (6 bases). Germline loops: CDR1 MGHDK, CDR2 SYGVNS. V was shortened by 6 bases and J by 0 bases, with 8 bases between the two germline ends. This CDR3 spans 14 amino acids. CDR3 nucleotide sequence: TGTGCCAGCAGCGGGAGAGCGAACACCGGGGAGCTGTTTTTT. It yields the protein CASSGRANTGELFF.

This clonotype was seen at least ten times. The genes are TRBV2 and TRBJ1-4; possibly TRBD1 for D (5 bases). Germline V gene data show CDR1 as SNHLY and CDR2 as FYNNEI. This CDR3 has 14 amino acids. Trimming removed 6 bases at V and 3 bases at J, with 11 bases between. Here the CDR3 DNA reads TGTGCCAGCAGAGGAGACAGTTCTAATGAAAAACTGTTTTTT. This gives the protein CASRGDSSNEKLFF.

V gene TRBV6-1 combines with J gene TRBJ2-1, with 11 bases lining up with TRBD2. Losses at the gene ends were 6 bases for V and 9 bases for J; bases not matched to a gene: 7. CDR1 is MNHNS and CDR2 is SASEGT in the germline V gene. The CDR3 has 14 amino acids. The CDR3 nucleotides are TGTGCCAGCAGCGAATTAGCGGGGGGGCTTGAGCAGTTCTTC. Translated, it gives CASSELAGGLEQFF.

The table lists this clonotype with many counts. V usage is TRBV7-9 and J usage is TRBJ2-7; no clear D. The V and J ends lost 2 bases and 5 bases respectively, with 16 bases between them. Germline loops: CDR1 SEHNR, CDR2 FQNEAQ (reference sequence). There are 15 residues in the CDR3. The CDR3 is CASSLSGAGANEQYF. CDR3 nucleotide sequence: TGTGCCAGCAGCTTATCCGGAGCAGGAGCTAACGAGCAGTACTTC.